This TCR beta chain appears in the sequencing data of a study of T cells in Graves' hyperthyroidism and ophthalmopathy. General study results and limits: Stable hyperthyroidism was told apart from ophthalmopathy by a model built on 13 V-J features.

This clonotype appeared many times. Its antigen remains unknown. The investigators amplified TCR beta CDR3 regions from RNA transcripts. A set of HTBI primers served as the primers for a first-round RT-PCR of the TCR CDR3. TCRdb re-called the multiplex PCR reads with MiXCR, one entry per CDR3 protein. The sample has about 610,000 distinct CDR3 sequences; roughly 14% are singletons. V shed 5 bases and J 6 bases; nucleotides not matched to a gene: 6. This CDR3 has 14 residues. This receptor was taken from a woman in her thirties or forties with Graves' ophthalmopathy. The rearrangement joins TRBV12-3 or TRBV12-4 to TRBJ1-5; 8 nucleotides align to TRBD1. The sample was blood. CDR3 amino acids: CASSHTGGGQPQHF. In DNA, the CDR3 is TGTGCCAGCAGTCACACAGGGGGAGGTCAGCCCCAGCATTTT.